These 9 T cell receptor beta chains came from one sample sequenced in a study of identical twins (dated by TCRdb to 2016 to 2018). Receptor amplification or capture employed 5' RACE. This sample was sequenced with an Illumina HiSeq 2000. The raw public data were reprocessed by TCRdb itself: fastp quality trimming at Q25, MiXCR clonotype calling, in-frame beta chains only. Rows with a matching CDR3 protein are joined into one entry that keeps the most common DNA and genes. Within this sample are approximately 620,000 distinct CDR3 sequences, with 8.6% of them counted one time only. Clones ranked in the top ten supply around 0.98% of the sample. These data were also reused for a study on yellow fever vaccine responses in identical twins.

Sequenced: PBMCs. All receptors come from a woman between 18 and 29 years old in good health.

This clonotype has more than one count but fewer than ten. The chain combines TRBV29-1 with TRBJ2-1; D remains unclear. Trimming shortened V by 4 bases and J by 6 bases, and 16 bases separated the two germline ends. The germline gives CDR1 SQVTM, CDR2 ANQGSEA. CDR3 length equals 14 residues. In nucleotides, the CDR3 is TGCAGCGTTGGAGTCTGGGCCAGTGCCAATGAGCAGTTCTTC. Translation: CSVGVWASANEQFF.

Ten or more counts support this clonotype. The chain carries TRBV5-1 and TRBJ2-5; D not certain. Germline CDR1 SGHRS, CDR2 YFSETQ. CDR3 size: 12 residues. Trimming took 4 bases from V and 4 from J, leaving 8 bases between them. In nucleotides, the CDR3 is TGCGCCAGCAGCGAGGCGCGAGAGACCCAGTACTTC. Its translation is CASSEARETQYF.

This clonotype was found many times. The chain employs TRBV5-1 and TRBJ2-2; TRBD1 is a possible D gene (6 bases). Trimming shortened V by 3 bases and J by 1 base, and 7 bases separated the two germline ends. Germline V gene data show CDR1 as SGHRS and CDR2 as YFSETQ. The CDR3 runs 14 residues. The CDR3 here is CASSSTGNTGELFF. In DNA form, the CDR3 reads TGCGCCAGCAGCTCGACAGGGAACACCGGGGAGCTGTTTTTT.

This clonotype was observed a handful of times. V and J are TRBV6-2 or TRBV6-3 and TRBJ2-3; D is perhaps TRBD1 (6 bases). Germline V CDR1 and CDR2: MNHEY, SVGEGT. This CDR3 is 14 amino acids long. Deletions cut 6 bases from V and 1 base from J, with 11 bases between. The CDR3 region is CASSGQTRTDTQYF. CDR3 nucleotides: TGTGCCAGCAGCGGACAGACGCGCACAGATACGCAGTATTTT.

This chain joins TRBV7-9 and TRBJ2-5; possible D gene TRBD2, 5 bases. Germline V gene sequence: CDR1 SEHNR, CDR2 FQNEAQ (reference sequence). Trimming left V 3 bases short and J 4 bases short, with 18 bases between. This CDR3 contains 16 residues. The CDR3, as DNA: TGTGCCAGCAGCTTCATTCGGGATTCTTACGGAGAGACCCAGTACTTC. It translates to CASSFIRDSYGETQYF.

This clonotype was found many times. This rearrangement joins TRBV5-1 to TRBJ2-7, with D tentatively TRBD2 (5 bases). Germline CDR1 SGHRS, CDR2 YFSETQ. Trimming stripped 0 bases from V and 2 bases from J, with 12 bases between. CDR3 length equals 15 residues. CDR3 in amino acids: CASSLVPGFTYEQYF. DNA for the CDR3: TGCGCCAGCAGCTTGGTACCGGGGTTCACCTACGAGCAGTACTTC.

The sample holds one count of this clonotype. A read error is possible here, since a much larger clone lies one base away. The chain links TRBV6-1 to TRBJ2-1; D is tentatively TRBD1 or TRBD2 (5 bases each). The germline CDR1 and CDR2 sequences are MNHNS and SASEGT. The CDR3 totals 16 residues. V was clipped by 10 bases and J by 7 bases, with 26 bases between them. The CDR3 loop is CANSQSGLLGINEQFF. In DNA form, the CDR3 reads TGTGCCAACAGCCAATCGGGGCTCCTCGGTATTAATGAGCAGTTCTTC.

This clonotype was seen a few times. The chain employs TRBV21-1 and TRBJ2-6; TRBD1 is the table's D call and was not checked against the DNA. TRBV21-1 is noted as a pseudogene. The CDR3 is 17 amino acids. The CDR3 sequence is CASSMDGKHSGANVLTF. The DNA of the CDR3 is TGTGCCAGCAGCATGGACGGGAAGCACTCTGGGGCCAACGTCCTGACTTTC.

Ten or more counts support this clonotype. This sequence joins TRBV5-1 and TRBJ2-3, with 9 bases matching TRBD1. The CDR3 is 15 residues long. Trimming at V came to 3 bases and at J to 4 bases, leaving 6 bases not matched to a gene. Germline CDR1 is SGHRS and CDR2 is YFSETQ. CDR3 coding DNA: TGCGCCAGCAGCTCCGGACAGGGGTTGCCAGATACGCAGTATTTT. Encoded protein: CASSSGQGLPDTQYF.